Listed here are 19 T cell receptor beta chains from one sample, sequenced in a study of T cell repertoires in cytomegalovirus infection. These receptors have no known antigen. TCRdb re-called the reads with MiXCR, one entry per CDR3 protein. The sample holds fewer than 850,000 distinct CDR3 sequences, about 29% seen once. Specimen: cultured CD8+ T cells from PBMCs, collected from culture after CMV antigen stimulation. The receptors originated from a human donor in good health (CMV status not recorded). Some clones in this sample may be carry-over from other donors' samples.

The CDR3 reads CASSLERVGYGYTF. The CDR3 DNA sequence: TGTGCCAGCAGTTTAGAGCGGGTCGGCTATGGCTACACCTTC. The chain has TRBV12-3 or TRBV12-4 and TRBJ1-2, with D hard to call. The CDR3 is made up of 14 amino acids. Trimming left V 1 base short and J 4 bases short, with 10 bases between.

The table lists this clonotype with a few counts. The chain joins TRBV7-9 to TRBJ2-7; tentatively, D is TRBD2 (5 bases). This CDR3 has 15 residues. From germline, CDR1 is SEHNR and CDR2 FQNEAQ (reference sequence). V lost 5 bases to trimming and J lost 5 bases, with 19 bases between them. The DNA for the CDR3 is TGTGCCAGCAGCCCTAGTACCTCGTTCGGGGACGAGCAGTACTTC. Encoded protein: CASSPSTSFGDEQYF.

The chain couples TRBV20-1 to TRBJ1-6; D gene unclear. This CDR3 comprises 16 residues. V lost 0 bases to trimming and J lost 0 bases, with 9 bases between them. The germline V gene encodes CDR1 DFQATT and CDR2 SNEGSKA (reference sequence). In nucleotides, the CDR3 is TGCAGTGCTAGAGATCTAGAGAGCTCCTATAATTCACCCCTCCACTTT. The encoded protein is CSARDLESSYNSPLHF.

V is TRBV27 and J is TRBJ1-1; D is undetermined. Trimming took 8 bases from V and 3 from J, leaving 10 bases between them. Looked up from germline, CDR1 is MNHEY and CDR2 is SMNVEV (reference sequence). The CDR3 length is 12 residues. The CDR3 region is CASAGYDTEAFF. In nucleotides, the CDR3 is TGTGCCAGCGCGGGGTACGACACTGAAGCTTTCTTT.

The V gene is TRBV6-6, the J gene TRBJ2-7; 7 bases are a match to TRBD2. There are 12 residues in the CDR3. Germline V gives CDR1 MNHNY, CDR2 SVGAGI (reference sequence). V lost 4 bases to trimming and J lost 6 bases; unmatched junction nucleotides: 3. CDR3 protein: CASSWEGTEQYV. CDR3 DNA sequence: TGTGCCAGCAGTTGGGAGGGGACCGAGCAGTACGTC.

This chain joins TRBV10-3 and TRBJ1-1; 8 bases line up with TRBD1. Looked up from germline, CDR1 is ENHRY and CDR2 is SYGVKD. This CDR3 contains 17 residues. V was clipped by 1 base and J by 0 bases; unmatched bases: 7. The CDR3 spells CAISEYGQGKMNTEAFF. The CDR3 nucleotides read TGTGCCATCAGTGAGTACGGACAGGGTAAGATGAACACTGAAGCTTTCTTT.

CDR3 sequence (DNA): TGTGCCACCAGCACGGGACAGAGTAGCAATCAGCCCCAGCATTTT. Its protein product is CATSTGQSSNQPQHF. This chain connects TRBV15 to TRBJ1-5; 7 bases are shared with TRBD1. Unmatched junction bases numbered 3, after V lost 4 bases and J lost 0 bases. Germline CDR1 LNHNV, CDR2 YYDKDF (reference sequence). The CDR3 sequence is 15 residues long. Based on the CDR3 plus reference TRBV15 and TRBJ1-5, the full variable domain is DAMVIQNPRYQVTQFGKPVTLSCSQTLNHNVMYWYQQKSSQAPKLLFHYYDKDFNNEADTPDNFQSRRPNTSFCFLDIRSPGLGDTAMYLCATSTGQSSNQPQHFGDGTRLSIL.

J is TRBJ2-3 and V is TRBV6-1; D might be TRBD1 or TRBD2, each matching 5 bases. Germline V gene lookup returns CDR1 MNHNS and CDR2 SASEGT. The CDR3 runs to 14 residues. Trimming left V 5 bases short and J 2 bases short, with 11 bases between. The CDR3 region has the DNA TGTGCCAGCAGTCCGGGACGTCACACAGATACGCAGTATTTT. It is translated as CASSPGRHTDTQYF.

The chain is built from TRBV13 and TRBJ2-3, with D possibly TRBD1 on 6 matching bases. In germline, CDR1 is PRHDT, CDR2 FYEKMQ (reference sequence). The CDR3 is 16 residues long. Trimming took off 2 bases at V and 3 bases at J, with 15 bases between the two ends. Here the CDR3 reads CASSLSEGVPTDTQYF. CDR3 nucleotides: TGTGCCAGCAGCTTATCAGAGGGGGTCCCTACAGATACGCAGTATTTT.

This clonotype was seen a handful of times. The rearrangement uses TRBV7-9 and TRBJ2-7; TRBD1 agrees at 7 bases. Germline values: CDR1 SEHNR, CDR2 FQNEAQ (reference sequence). The CDR3 has 16 amino acids. J was trimmed by 3 bases and V by 5 bases; bases with no gene match: 13. CDR3 DNA: TGTGCCAGCAGCGCATTCTGGGACAGTGGAAACTACGAGCAGTACGTC. It encodes CASSAFWDSGNYEQYV.

V is TRBV7-9 and J is TRBJ2-6; 10 nucleotides agree with TRBD1. The CDR3 has 19 residues. The V segment lost 1 base and the J segment 2 bases; nucleotides outside the gene matches: 8. CDR1 is SEHNR, CDR2 FQNEAQ, per germline (reference sequence). The CDR3 DNA sequence: TGTGCCAGCAGCTTAGTTGGACAGGGGGGCGCGGCTGGGGCCAACGTCCTGACTTTC. It yields the protein CASSLVGQGGAAGANVLTF.

V gene TRBV7-9 combines with J gene TRBJ2-7; perhaps TRBD1 as D (5 bases). Per the germline V gene, CDR1 is SEHNR and CDR2 is FQNEAQ (reference sequence). The length of the CDR3 is 13 residues. V lost 1 base to trimming and J lost 6 bases, with 10 bases between them. The CDR3 DNA reads as TGTGCCAGCAGCTTAGGGTTGGGGCGCGAGCAGTACGTC. Protein product: CASSLGLGREQYV.

This clonotype came up a few times. This chain connects TRBV5-4 to TRBJ1-2, with a possible D match to TRBD1 (5 bases). V was pared by 1 base and J by 4 bases, with 20 bases between. Per germline, CDR1 SGHNT and CDR2 YYREEE (reference sequence). The CDR3 sequence is 17 residues long. The CDR3 is CASSLFGGVGGGYGYTF. The CDR3 DNA reads as TGTGCCAGCAGCTTGTTTGGAGGGGTCGGTGGTGGCTATGGCTACACCTTC.

This chain uses TRBV6-6 with TRBJ2-1; 9 bases are shared with TRBD2. With 2 bases clipped from V and 5 bases from J, the junction kept 4 bases outside the gene matches. The CDR3 runs 15 residues. Germline V gene data show CDR1 as MNHNY and CDR2 as SVGAGI (reference sequence). For the CDR3, the DNA is TGTGCCAGCAGTTACGGTCTAGCGGGGAACAATGAGCAGTTCTTC. Translated, it gives CASSYGLAGNNEQFF.

This chain joins TRBV19 and TRBJ1-2; 7 bases align to TRBD1. Germline V CDR1 and CDR2: LNHDA, SQIVND (reference sequence). The CDR3 is 13 residues long. Unmatched junction bases numbered 10, after V lost 9 bases and J lost 6 bases. The CDR3 region has the DNA TGTGCCAGCGACTCAGGGGGGCGGGATGGCTACACCTTC. Translation gives CASDSGGRDGYTF.

This clonotype was counted between two and nine times. This chain uses TRBV7-6 with TRBJ1-4, with D maybe TRBD1 (6 bases). The CDR3 contains 17 residues. Trimming removed 1 base at V and 4 bases at J, with 16 bases between. Germline V CDR1 and CDR2: SGHVS, FNYEAQ. This CDR3 is CASSLVGGTPYNEKLFF. DNA for the CDR3: TGTGCCAGCAGCTTAGTGGGGGGCACCCCTTATAATGAAAAACTGTTTTTT.

V usage is TRBV7-3 and J usage is TRBJ1-1; D not resolved. The CDR3 covers 13 residues. The V gene lost 4 bases and the J gene lost 2 bases, with 8 bases spanning the gap. Germline lookup yields CDR1 SGHTA and CDR2 FQGTGA. The CDR3 loop is CASSWNVNTEAFF. The CDR3 nucleotides are TGTGCCAGCAGCTGGAATGTTAACACTGAAGCTTTCTTT.

This clonotype was picked up a small number of times. V is TRBV6-6 and J is TRBJ2-3, with TRBD2 matching 11 bases. Unmatched junction bases numbered 12, after V lost 1 base and J lost 3 bases. Germline V gene lookup returns CDR1 MNHNY and CDR2 SVGAGI (reference sequence). CDR3 length: 19 residues. CDR3: CASSYLLSSGGGPTDTQYF. The CDR3 bases are TGTGCCAGCAGTTACTTGTTGAGTAGCGGGGGGGGCCCAACAGATACGCAGTATTTT.

The rearrangement uses TRBV5-6 and TRBJ2-7; D perhaps matches TRBD2 (5 bases). The CDR3 has 13 amino acids. CDR1 SGHDT and CDR2 YYEEEE come from the germline V gene. Trimming took off 4 bases at V and 3 bases at J, with 11 bases between the two ends. CDR3 region: CASSQPLGYEQYF. CDR3 bases: TGTGCCAGCAGCCAGCCACTAGGCTACGAGCAGTACTTC.